A selection of T cell receptor beta chains follows, all from one sample in a study of blood T cell repertoires in COVID-19. TCRdb keeps only in-frame clones here, not all; method: immunoSEQ multiplex PCR. The repertoire holds 50,000 to 70,000 clones, with about 78% as singletons. Sequencing was performed on peripheral blood. Receptor source: a man aged 50 to 59 with active or convalescent COVID-19. Both conserved end residues are part of each CDR3. D genes are given only for firm matches. For some rows the clone size is stated as once, few or many, or as a class when expanded; others skip it.

D gene,clone size,V gene,J gene,CDR3 DNA,CDR3 protein
TRBD1,few,TRBV6-5,TRBJ1-5,TGTGCCAGCAGTTCCGACAGGGTCTATAGCAATCAGCCCCAGCATTTT,CASSSDRVYSNQPQHF
TRBD2,-,TRBV2,TRBJ2-7,TGTGCCAGCAGTGAAGTAGCGGGAGCGTACGAGCAGTACTTC,CASSEVAGAYEQYF
-,many,TRBV25-1,TRBJ1-6,TGTGCCAGCCGGGGGGTTGCCGATTCACCCCTCCACTTT,CASRGVADSPLHF
TRBD1,-,TRBV7-9,TRBJ2-4,TGTGCCAGCAGCTTAACAGGGGGCTTAGGGAACATTCAGTACTTC,CASSLTGGLGNIQYF
TRBD2,-,TRBV11-2,TRBJ2-5,TGTGCCAGCAGCTTAGTGGGCGGGGGGGCCTTGGCGGAGACCCAGTACTTC,CASSLVGGGALAETQYF
-,once,TRBV6-1,TRBJ1-2,TGTGCCAGCAGTGAATTGTCGATCGGCTATGGCTACACCTTC,CASSELSIGYGYTF
-,-,TRBV4-1,TRBJ2-7,TGCGCCAGCAGCCAAGGAGGCTCGGGGGGCATCCGGGGGCAGTACTTC,CASSQGGSGGIRGQYF
-,-,TRBV7-2,TRBJ2-3,TGTGCCAGCAGCTCCCGCGGACTGATCACAGATACGCAGTATTTT,CASSSRGLITDTQYF
-,-,TRBV2,TRBJ2-5,TGTGCCAGCAGTGAAGAACAATATGAGACCCAGTACTTC,CASSEEQYETQYF
TRBD2,-,TRBV5-1,TRBJ2-7,TGCGCCAGCAGCACCCTGACTAGCGGGAGGGATGCCTACGAGCAGTACTTC,CASSTLTSGRDAYEQYF
-,-,TRBV12-3/TRBV12-4,TRBJ1-3,TGTGCCAGCAGTCGGGGAGAGGGAAACACCATATATTTT,CASSRGEGNTIYF
-,-,TRBV7-3,TRBJ1-1,TGTGCCAGCAGCTTATCAGGGGTTAATACTGAAGCTTTCTTT,CASSLSGVNTEAFF
-,few,TRBV10-2,TRBJ1-6,TGCGCCAGCACCTTGGACAGCATTTCAGGTTCACCCCTCCACTTT,CASTLDSISGSPLHF
TRBD1,-,TRBV30,TRBJ1-2,TGTGCCTGGAGTGTTGGACAGGGCTCCTATGGCTACACCTTC,CAWSVGQGSYGYTF
TRBD1,-,TRBV7-8,TRBJ1-1,TGTGCCAGCAGCTTAGTCAGGGGGGCGGTACTAGTGAACACTGAAGCTTTCTTT,CASSLVRGAVLVNTEAFF
-,-,TRBV6-5,TRBJ2-1,TGTGTAGTAAGTCCGTTCTCAGGTGAGCAGTTCTTC,CVVSPFSGEQFF
-,-,TRBV9,TRBJ2-7,TGTGCCAGCAGCGGGGTCGGGGGCTACGAGCAGTACTTC,CASSGVGGYEQYF
-,-,TRBV6-5,TRBJ2-3,TGTGCCACCCGCAGGAGGGACGATACGCAGTATTTT,CATRRRDDTQYF
-,-,TRBV30,TRBJ2-2,TGTGCCTGCCAGGGCGACACCGGGGAGCTGTTTTTT,CACQGDTGELFF
TRBD1,-,TRBV19,TRBJ2-7,TGTGCCAGTAGTCCGGGACAGGGGCTCTACGAGCAGTACTTC,CASSPGQGLYEQYF
-,-,TRBV6-4,TRBJ2-2,TGTGCCAGCAGTGTCGGTCAAAACACCGGGGAGCTGTTTTTT,CASSVGQNTGELFF
-,-,TRBV5-5,TRBJ2-7,TGTGCCAGCAGCCCTGGAGGGAATTTTGGCGAGCAGTACTTC,CASSPGGNFGEQYF
TRBD1,-,TRBV5-4,TRBJ2-6,TGTGCCAGCAGCGTGGGCCGGGACAGCAGGGCCAACGTCCTGACTTTC,CASSVGRDSRANVLTF
TRBD1,few,TRBV19,TRBJ2-7,TGTGCCAGTAGTGCCACAGGGGGCTACGAGCAGTACTTC,CASSATGGYEQYF
-,once,TRBV7-9,TRBJ1-6,TGTGCCAGCAGCTTAGGGCCCAATTCACCCCTCCACTTT,CASSLGPNSPLHF
-,-,TRBV5-1,TRBJ1-2,TGCGCCAGCAGCTCTGGAGTGGACCTGACAGCTAACTATGGCTACACCTTC,CASSSGVDLTANYGYTF
TRBD1,-,TRBV27,TRBJ1-1,TGTGCCAGCAGTTTATGGGAGACAGGGGCTGAAGCTTTCTTT,CASSLWETGAEAFF
TRBD2,-,TRBV7-2,TRBJ2-2,TGTGCCAGCAGCTTTCGACTAGCGGGACGGGTCGGGGAGCTGTTTTTT,CASSFRLAGRVGELFF
TRBD1,-,TRBV30,TRBJ2-1,TGTGCCTGGACGGCGGGGACAGGACCGAATGAGCAGTTCTTC,CAWTAGTGPNEQFF